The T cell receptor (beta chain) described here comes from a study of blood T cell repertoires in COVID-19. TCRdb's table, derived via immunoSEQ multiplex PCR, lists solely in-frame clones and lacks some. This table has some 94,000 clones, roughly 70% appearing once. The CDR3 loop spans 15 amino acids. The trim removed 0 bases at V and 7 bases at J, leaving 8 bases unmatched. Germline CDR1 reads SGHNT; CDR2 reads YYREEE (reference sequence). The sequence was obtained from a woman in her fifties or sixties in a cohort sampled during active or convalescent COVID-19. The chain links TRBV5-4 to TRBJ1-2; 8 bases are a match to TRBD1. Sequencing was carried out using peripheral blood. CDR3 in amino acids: CASSLAAGGSGGYTF. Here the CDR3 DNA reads TGTGCCAGCAGCTTGGCCGCAGGGGGCTCTGGTGGCTACACCTTC.